Following are 20 T cell receptor beta chains from one sample sequenced in a study of regulatory T cells in long-lasting Graves disease. The TCR beta library used iRepertoire HTBI primers with Arm-PCR amplification of CDR3. Via MiXCR, TCRdb re-called the multiplex PCR reads, giving one row per CDR3 protein. The repertoire has about 530,000 distinct CDR3 sequences, more than 15% of them found once; the top ten carry 20% to 25%. The time point here: newly diagnosed GD, antithyroid drugs for less than 3 months. Isolated PBMC RNA provided the starting material for the TCR library. These data were also reused for a study on T cells in Graves' hyperthyroidism and ophthalmopathy.

Sequences were derived from peripheral blood mononuclear cells (PBMCs), sampled at new diagnosis, from a patient treated with antithyroid drugs. These receptors were collected from a middle-aged woman with Graves disease.

This clonotype was seen at least ten times. CDR3 in amino acids: CASSPQVWGETQYF. The DNA for the CDR3 is TGTGCCAGCAGCCCTCAAGTCTGGGGAGAGACCCAGTACTTC. The chain recombines TRBV3-1 with TRBJ2-5, with D hard to call. The germline gives CDR1 LGHDT, CDR2 YNNKEL (reference sequence). Trimming removed 4 bases from V and 4 bases from J, with 13 bases in between. The CDR3 consists of 14 residues.

The chain carries TRBV5-1 and TRBJ2-1; possible D gene TRBD1, 5 bases. Germline V CDR1 and CDR2: SGHRS, YFSETQ. The CDR3 contains 13 residues. The V end was cut by 5 bases, the J end by 6 bases, with 12 bases between. In nucleotides, the CDR3 is TGCGCCAGCAGACCCGGACACCTCAATGAGCAGTTCTTC. Its protein is CASRPGHLNEQFF.

The CDR3 nucleotides are TGTGCCAGCAGTGAGACAGGGGTACACGAAAAACTGTTTTTT. The encoded protein is CASSETGVHEKLFF. The V and J genes are TRBV25-1 and TRBJ1-4; TRBD1 aligns across 8 bases. The V gene's germline CDR1 is MGHDK and CDR2 SYGVNS. The ends lost 3 bases at V and 8 bases at J; junction bases unmatched: 5. This CDR3 contains 14 residues.

This chain joins TRBV7-8 and TRBJ2-6; the match to TRBD1 covers 7 bases. Trimming took 5 bases from V and 0 from J; bases not matched to a gene: 13. CDR3 length equals 19 residues. In germline, CDR1 is SGHVS, CDR2 FQNEAQ. This CDR3 is CASSPGYRGATSGANVLTF. The CDR3 DNA is TGTGCCAGCAGCCCGGGATACAGGGGTGCTACCTCTGGGGCCAACGTCCTGACTTTC.

This clonotype was picked up many times. The rearrangement links TRBV2 to TRBJ1-5; D is unresolved. Deletions cut 1 base from V and 0 bases from J, with 4 bases between. The CDR3 sequence is 14 residues long. The germline gives CDR1 SNHLY, CDR2 FYNNEI. The CDR3 sequence: CASSEGFSNQPQHF. CDR3 in DNA: TGTGCCAGCAGTGAAGGGTTTAGCAATCAGCCCCAGCATTTT.

This clonotype was detected ten times or more. This chain links TRBV12-3 or TRBV12-4 with TRBJ1-5; 7 bases agree with TRBD1. V dropped 1 base and J dropped 6; count of bases not matched to a gene: 3. The CDR3 is 14 amino acids. The DNA of the CDR3 is TGTGCCAGCAGTTTAGAAGGGGGCAGTCAGCCCCAGCATTTT. Protein product: CASSLEGGSQPQHF.

This clonotype was detected a few times. This chain uses TRBV20-1 with TRBJ2-5; 10 bases line up with TRBD2. J lost 1 base, V lost 0 bases, and 5 bases had no gene match. This CDR3 region has 16 residues. Germline CDR1 and CDR2: DFQATT and SNEGSKA (reference sequence). The DNA for the CDR3 is TGCAGTGCTAGAGATCTTGCTAGCGGGGGCCAAGAGACCCAGTACTTC. Translated: CSARDLASGGQETQYF.

This clonotype showed up many times. The chain uses TRBV9 and TRBJ2-7; 7 bases map to TRBD2. Germline V lookup: CDR1 SGDLS, CDR2 YYNGEE. V lost 4 bases to trimming and J lost 1 base; unmatched junction nucleotides: 8. There are 15 residues in the CDR3. CDR3 nucleotide sequence: TGTGCCAGCAGCCCTTCCCTGGGGGGGTCCTACGAGCAGTACTTC. Translating gives CASSPSLGGSYEQYF.

This clonotype was found once. Given a much more abundant clone one base away, this may be a read error. CDR3 region: CASSEEVVVLEALF. The CDR3 nucleotides read TGTGCCAGCAGTGAAGAAGTAGTTGTCCTAGAAGCTCTCTTT. The chain employs TRBV2 and TRBJ1-1; no clear D. CDR1 SNHLY and CDR2 FYNNEI come from the germline V gene. The CDR3 extends over 14 amino acids.

As regards this clonotype: An end of the junction differs from the germline gene, which may be a read error. This chain connects TRBV6-2 or TRBV6-3 to TRBJ1-5; TRBD1 matches 8 bases. Germline assignment: CDR1 MNHEY and CDR2 SVGEGT. The CDR3 consists of 15 residues. The CDR3 spells CASSGGRQGNQPQHF. The CDR3 coding sequence is TGCGCCAGCAGTGGGGGGAGACAGGGGAATCAGCCCCAGCATTTT.

Concerning this clonotype: This sequence may be a read error, since a much larger clone differs from it by one base. The rearrangement links TRBV6-1 to TRBJ2-3; 10 positions agree with TRBD1. The end of the DNA fits TRBJ2-7 better, so the J call may be wrong. CDR3 length: 15 amino acids. Germline CDR1 reads MNHNS; CDR2 reads SASEGT. CDR3 nucleotides: TGTGCCAGCAGTGAAGGGACAGGGGGGTTTAATGAGCAGTACTTC. This gives the protein CASSEGTGGFNEQYF.

There are many counts of this clonotype. The V gene is TRBV24-1, the J gene TRBJ1-1, with a tentative D call TRBD1 (5 bases). The V and J ends lost 9 bases and 1 base respectively, with 11 bases between them. Germline CDR1 reads KGHDR; CDR2 reads SFDVKD. CDR3 length: 13 amino acids. This CDR3 reads CATRPGKNTEAFF. The CDR3, as DNA: TGTGCCACCCGGCCAGGGAAGAACACTGAAGCTTTCTTT.

CDR3 sequence: CSAGQGPNEKLFF. In DNA form, the CDR3 reads TGCAGTGCTGGACAGGGACCTAATGAAAAACTGTTTTTT. J is TRBJ1-4 and V is TRBV20-1, with 8 bases lining up with TRBD1. Germline V lookup: CDR1 DFQATT, CDR2 SNEGSKA (reference sequence). This CDR3 is 13 amino acids long. J lost 3 bases, V lost 5 bases, and 2 bases had no gene match.

V is TRBV6-6 and J is TRBJ1-1, with no clear D. The germline V and J ends were trimmed by 0 bases and 6 bases, with 11 bases remaining between them. The CDR3 runs to 14 residues. The germline V gene has CDR1 MNHNY and CDR2 SVGAGI (reference sequence). This CDR3 is CASSYSAGRAEAFF. The DNA of the CDR3 is TGTGCCAGCAGTTACTCGGCCGGGCGGGCTGAAGCTTTCTTT.

V is TRBV7-2 and J is TRBJ2-1; D remains unclear. The CDR3 extends over 12 amino acids. Germline assignment: CDR1 SGHTA and CDR2 FQGNSA. V lost 1 base and J 12 bases, leaving 10 bases between the germline ends. As DNA, the CDR3 is TGTGCCAGCAGCTTAGTCCCGAGGATGCAGTTCTTC. Its translation: CASSLVPRMQFF.

This clonotype was seen ten or more times. The rearrangement uses TRBV27 and TRBJ2-3; TRBD1 is a possible D gene (6 bases). The germline CDR1 and CDR2 sequences are MNHEY and SMNVEV (reference sequence). V gave up 6 bases and J gave up 2 bases, with 15 bases separating them. This CDR3 contains 15 residues. CDR3: CASSPRTVSTDTQYF. The CDR3 DNA reads TGTGCCAGCAGCCCTCGGACAGTCTCCACAGATACGCAGTATTTT.

This clonotype showed up many times. V is TRBV6-1 and J is TRBJ1-6; the match to TRBD1 covers 9 bases. Unmatched junction bases numbered 1, after V lost 4 bases and J lost 3 bases. Germline V gene sequence: CDR1 MNHNS, CDR2 SASEGT. The length of the CDR3 is 15 residues. The CDR3 loop is CASSGGQGYNSPLHF. CDR3 bases: TGTGCCAGCAGTGGGGGACAGGGCTATAATTCACCCCTCCACTTT.

A few counts support this clonotype. The chain recombines TRBV7-8 with TRBJ1-3; D remains ambiguous. CDR1 and CDR2 from the germline V gene are SGHVS and FQNEAQ. This CDR3 has 13 residues. V was clipped by 3 bases and J by 3 bases, with 6 bases between them. CDR3 bases: TGTGCCAGCAGCTTCTATGATGGAAACACCATATATTTT. Encoded protein: CASSFYDGNTIYF.

The gene calls are TRBV20-1 and TRBJ1-1, with 7 bases fitting TRBD1. This CDR3 contains 14 residues. V shed 1 base and J 6 bases; nucleotides not matched to a gene: 8. CDR1 and CDR2 (germline): DFQATT, SNEGSKA (reference sequence). The DNA for the CDR3 is TGCAGTGCTAGAGTTAGGGGGCTCGGGGCTGAAGCTTTCTTT. This sequence encodes CSARVRGLGAEAFF.

The sample holds many counts of this clonotype. The chain joins TRBV5-1 to TRBJ2-7; 9 nucleotides agree with TRBD2. V was pared by 4 bases and J by 7 bases, with 9 bases of the junction left unmatched. The CDR3 runs 14 residues. Germline V CDR1 and CDR2: SGHRS, YFSETQ. This CDR3 reads CASSLWTSVGEQYF. Written as DNA, the CDR3 is TGCGCCAGCAGCCTCTGGACTAGCGTGGGAGAGCAGTACTTC. Using reference TRBV5-1 and TRBJ2-7 for the parts outside the CDR3, the full variable domain is KAGVTQTPRYLIKTRGQQVTLSCSPISGHRSVSWYQQTPGQGLQFLFEYFSETQRNKGNFPGRFSGRQFSNSRSEMNVSTLELGDSALYLCASSLWTSVGEQYFGPGTRLTVT.